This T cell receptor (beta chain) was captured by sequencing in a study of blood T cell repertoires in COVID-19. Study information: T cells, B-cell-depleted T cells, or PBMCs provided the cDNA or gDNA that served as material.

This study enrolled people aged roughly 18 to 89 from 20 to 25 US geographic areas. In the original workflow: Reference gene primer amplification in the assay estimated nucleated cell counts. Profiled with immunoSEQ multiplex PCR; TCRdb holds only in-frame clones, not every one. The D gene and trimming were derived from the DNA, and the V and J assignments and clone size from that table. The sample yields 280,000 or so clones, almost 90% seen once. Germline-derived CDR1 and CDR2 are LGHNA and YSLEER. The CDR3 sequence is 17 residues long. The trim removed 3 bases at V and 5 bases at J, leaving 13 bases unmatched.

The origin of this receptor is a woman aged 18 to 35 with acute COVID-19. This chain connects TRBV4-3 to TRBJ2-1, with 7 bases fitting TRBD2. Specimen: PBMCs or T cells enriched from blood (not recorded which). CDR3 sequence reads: CASSHTLAGVSDNEQFF. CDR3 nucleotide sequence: TGCGCCAGCAGCCACACCTTAGCGGGCGTCTCGGACAATGAGCAGTTCTTC.